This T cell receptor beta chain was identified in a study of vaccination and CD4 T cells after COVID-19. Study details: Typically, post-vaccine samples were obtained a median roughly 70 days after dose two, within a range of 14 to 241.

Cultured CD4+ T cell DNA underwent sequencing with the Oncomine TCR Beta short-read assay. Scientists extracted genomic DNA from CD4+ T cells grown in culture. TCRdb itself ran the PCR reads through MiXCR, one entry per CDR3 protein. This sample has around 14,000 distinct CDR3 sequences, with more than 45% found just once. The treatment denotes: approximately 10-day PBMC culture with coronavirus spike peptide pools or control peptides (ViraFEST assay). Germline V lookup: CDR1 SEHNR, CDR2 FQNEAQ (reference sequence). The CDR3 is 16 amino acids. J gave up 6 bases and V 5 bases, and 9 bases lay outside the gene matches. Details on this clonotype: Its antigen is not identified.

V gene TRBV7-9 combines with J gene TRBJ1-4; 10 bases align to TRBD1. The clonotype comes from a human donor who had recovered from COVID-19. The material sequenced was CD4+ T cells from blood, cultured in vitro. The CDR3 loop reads CASSPSYGTGDEKLFF. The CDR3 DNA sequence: TGTGCCAGCAGCCCTTCGTACGGGACAGGGGATGAAAAACTGTTTTTT.